This TCR beta chain derives from a study of blood T cell repertoires in COVID-19. On the study more broadly: Samples of COVID-19 (acute and convalescent) were obtained from the United States, Italy and Spain.

The V end was cut by 1 base, the J end by 0 bases, with 12 bases between. Germline V gene lookup returns CDR1 SGHTA and CDR2 FQGNSA. This CDR3 contains 17 residues. This clone appeared once. Original analysis: Researchers report that nucleated cell counts were estimated from reference gene primer amplification. Only in-frame clones appear in the TCRdb table, and some are missing; sequencing was by immunoSEQ multiplex PCR. From that table come the V and J calls and clone size; the DNA was used to work out D and trimming. The sample yields some 57,000 clones, roughly 87% seen once. This clonotype was sampled from a man in his 60s with acute or convalescent COVID-19. The chain joins TRBV7-2 to TRBJ1-4; D might be TRBD1 (6 bases). The source material was peripheral blood. For the CDR3, the DNA is TGTGCCAGCAGCTTAGGAGGGAGGGGGACAACTAATGAAAAACTGTTTTTT. Translating gives CASSLGGRGTTNEKLFF.